These 29 T cell receptor beta chains originate from one sample sequenced in a study of PD-1 blockade in classical Hodgkin lymphoma. Every single patient, without exception, relapsed after autologous stem cell transplantation, and brentuximab vedotin exposure varied. Generated by immunoSEQ multiplex PCR, the TCRdb table keeps only in-frame clones and is missing some. This sample has roughly 150,000 clones; approximately 81% occur once, and the top ten carry 7.5% to 9.5%. The sequences come from peripheral blood mononuclear cells (PBMCs), collected before the second cycle of nivolumab. The receptors stem from a human donor with classical Hodgkin lymphoma.

The rearrangement links TRBV9 to TRBJ1-1; maybe TRBD1 (5 bases). The CDR3 runs 11 residues. Trimming took 8 bases from V and 5 from J, leaving 10 bases between them. Looked up from germline, CDR1 is SGDLS and CDR2 is YYNGEE. The CDR3 nucleotides read TGTGCCAGGGGGCGGGGTACTGAAGCTTTCTTT. It codes for CARGRGTEAFF. Complete variable domain (other parts from reference TRBV9 and TRBJ1-1): DSGVTQTPKHLITATGQRVTLRCSPRSGDLSVYWYQQSLDQGLQFLIQYYNGEERAKGNILERFSAQQFPDLHSELNLSSLELGDSALYFCARGRGTEAFFGQGTRLTVV.

This rearrangement joins TRBV7-2 to TRBJ2-3, with 7 bases identical to TRBD1. The J segment lost 4 bases and the V segment lost 5 bases, leaving 6 bases of the junction unmatched. CDR1 is SGHTA, CDR2 FQGNSA, per germline. CDR3 length: 14 amino acids. As DNA, the CDR3 is TGTGCCAGCAGCACCCTAGACAGGGCAGATACGCAGTATTTT. Encoded protein: CASSTLDRADTQYF.

The chain joins TRBV7-6 to TRBJ2-1; 7 positions agree with TRBD2. V was pared by 2 bases and J by 8 bases, with 9 bases of the junction left unmatched. Germline values: CDR1 SGHVS, CDR2 FNYEAQ. The CDR3 runs to 15 residues. The chain's CDR3 is CASSLSGGSNYEQFF. DNA for the CDR3: TGTGCCAGCAGCTTATCGGGCGGGAGCAACTATGAGCAGTTCTTC.

This rearrangement joins TRBV4-2 to TRBJ1-2, with D maybe TRBD1 (5 bases). Germline values: CDR1 LGHNA, CDR2 YNFKEQ. The CDR3 contains 15 residues. V lost 1 base, J lost 3 bases, and 12 bases lay in between. The CDR3 bases are TGTGCCAGCAGCCAAGCTCCCGACAGACACTATGGCTACACCTTC. Protein sequence: CASSQAPDRHYGYTF.

V usage is TRBV7-2 and J usage is TRBJ2-5; D is ambiguous. V was shortened by 4 bases and J by 2 bases, with 11 bases between the two germline ends. There are 14 residues in the CDR3. Germline CDR1 is SGHTA and CDR2 is FQGNSA. CDR3 nucleotide sequence: TGTGCCAGCAGCTCCCGGAGCCCTCAAGAGACCCAGTACTTC. Its protein product is CASSSRSPQETQYF.

The genes are TRBV7-9 and TRBJ2-4, with 7 nucleotides matching TRBD1. V shed 5 bases and J 4 bases; nucleotides not matched to a gene: 5. The CDR3 length is 14 residues. From germline, CDR1 is SEHNR and CDR2 FQNEAQ (reference sequence). In DNA, the CDR3 is TGTGCCAGCAGCACCGGGACAGCGAAAAACATTCAGTACTTC. It codes for CASSTGTAKNIQYF. The full variable domain, completed using reference TRBV7-9 and TRBJ2-4, is DTGVSQNPRHKITKRGQNVTFRCDPISEHNRLYWYRQTLGQGPEFLTYFQNEAQLEKSRLLSDRFSAERPKGSFSTLEIQRTEQGDSAMYLCASSTGTAKNIQYFGAGTRLSVL.

The chain uses TRBV6-5 and TRBJ2-7; 9 bases are a match to TRBD1. The CDR3 runs 15 residues. Unmatched junction bases numbered 8, after V lost 5 bases and J lost 3 bases. Germline CDR1 is MNHEY and CDR2 is SVGAGI. CDR3 sequence (DNA): TGTGCCAGCAGTCGCCGAATGACAGGGGGCTACGAGCAGTACTTC. Translation: CASSRRMTGGYEQYF.

This chain links TRBV16 with TRBJ1-5; D gene ambiguous. V was trimmed by 4 bases and J by 3 bases, leaving 13 bases between them. This CDR3 has 15 amino acids. Germline assignment: CDR1 KGHSY and CDR2 FQNENV. The CDR3 is CASSLPAELNQPQHF. CDR3 DNA: TGTGCCAGCAGCCTACCAGCGGAGCTCAATCAGCCCCAGCATTTT.

A few counts support this clone. A junction boundary mismatches the germline segment, possibly from a read error. In DNA form, the CDR3 reads TGTGCTAGCAGCTCACTACCCCCGCTCTGGCGGGGGGGCCGGGAGACCCAGTACTTC. Translating gives CASSSLPPLWRGGRETQYF. The V call is TRBV7-7, the J call TRBJ2-5, with 9 positions matching TRBD2. CDR1 SSHAT and CDR2 FNYEAQ come from the germline V gene (reference sequence). The CDR3 is 19 residues long.

The chain carries TRBV9 and TRBJ1-1, with TRBD1 matching over 7 bases. CDR3 length: 14 residues. Germline-derived CDR1 and CDR2 are SGDLS and YYNGEE. The V gene end was trimmed by 2 bases and the J gene end by 5 bases; junction bases not matched to a gene: 6. The CDR3 is CASSVHRGGTEAFF. CDR3 nucleotide sequence: TGTGCCAGCAGCGTCCACAGGGGTGGAACTGAAGCTTTCTTT.

Here the CDR3 reads CASSMATRDTQYF. CDR3 nucleotide sequence: TGTGCCAGCAGCATGGCGACTAGAGATACGCAGTATTTT. The V and J genes are TRBV5-8 and TRBJ2-3; a possible D gene is TRBD2 (6 bases). This CDR3 is built from 13 residues. CDR1 SGHTS and CDR2 YDEGEE come from the germline V gene. Trimming shortened V by 4 bases and J by 5 bases, and 11 bases separated the two germline ends.

The chain uses TRBV11-3 and TRBJ2-7, with TRBD1 identical over 10 bases. The CDR3 has 15 amino acids. V gave up 0 bases and J gave up 2 bases; unmatched junction bases: 1. Germline V gene sequence: CDR1 SGHNT, CDR2 YENEEA. CDR3 sequence reads: CASSLEGTGAYEQYF. In nucleotides, the CDR3 is TGTGCCAGCAGCTTAGAAGGGACAGGGGCCTACGAGCAGTACTTC.

V is TRBV10-3 and J is TRBJ1-2; D uncertain. This CDR3 contains 14 residues. CDR1 is ENHRY and CDR2 is SYGVKD in the germline V gene. Trimming took off 2 bases at V and 9 bases at J, with 16 bases between the two ends. The CDR3 protein is CAISEGISLDRYTF. For the CDR3, the DNA is TGTGCCATCAGTGAGGGGATAAGCCTCGACCGCTACACCTTC.

The V and J genes are TRBV9 and TRBJ1-1; D not certain. The V gene's germline CDR1 is SGDLS and CDR2 YYNGEE. V lost 1 base and J lost 8, with 12 bases in between. This CDR3 comprises 13 residues. The CDR3 region is CASSVQSGGEAFF. The CDR3 DNA sequence: TGTGCCAGCAGCGTACAATCCGGCGGAGAAGCTTTCTTT.

This chain joins TRBV7-9 and TRBJ1-1, with D perhaps matching TRBD1 (6 bases). The CDR3 runs 13 residues. CDR1 is SEHNR, CDR2 FQNEAQ, per germline (reference sequence). Trimming cost V 0 bases and J 10 bases, with 12 bases left between them. CDR3 nucleotide sequence: TGTGCCAGCAGCTTAGCTCCAGGGGACATAGCTTTCTTT. It specifies CASSLAPGDIAFF.

A few counts support this clone. J is TRBJ1-1 and V is TRBV7-2, with 7 bases fitting TRBD1. V dropped 3 bases and J dropped 6; count of bases not matched to a gene: 7. CDR3 length: 14 amino acids. Germline V gene data show CDR1 as SGHTA and CDR2 as FQGNSA. In nucleotides, the CDR3 is TGTGCCAGCAGCTTCCGACAGGGACTCCCTGAAGCTTTCTTT. Its translation is CASSFRQGLPEAFF. The full variable domain, rest sourced from reference TRBV7-2 and TRBJ1-1, is GAGVSQSPSNKVTEKGKDVELRCDPISGHTALYWYRQSLGQGLEFLIYFQGNSAPDKSGLPSDRFSAERTGGSVSTLTIQRTQQEDSAVYLCASSFRQGLPEAFFGQGTRLTVV.

The genes are TRBV10-3 and TRBJ2-1, with 7 bases that match TRBD2. Germline V gives CDR1 ENHRY, CDR2 SYGVKD. The V gene end was trimmed by 6 bases and the J gene end by 7 bases; junction bases not matched to a gene: 6. This CDR3 has 13 amino acids. CDR3 sequence reads: CAIRTSLENEQFF. The DNA for the CDR3 is TGTGCCATCAGGACTAGCCTGGAGAATGAGCAGTTCTTC.

The rearrangement uses TRBV2 and TRBJ1-5; D may be TRBD1 (6 bases). The germline V gene encodes CDR1 SNHLY and CDR2 FYNNEI. The germline V and J ends were trimmed by 5 bases and 6 bases, with 11 bases remaining between them. The CDR3 has 13 residues. CDR3 DNA: TGTGCCAGCAGTCAGGGGAACAGTCAGCCCCAGCATTTT. Protein product: CASSQGNSQPQHF. Full variable domain (remainder filled in from reference TRBV2 and TRBJ1-5): EPEVTQTPSHQVTQMGQEVILRCVPISNHLYFYWYRQILGQKVEFLVSFYNNEISEKSEIFDDQFSVERPDGSNFTLKIRSTKLEDSAMYFCASSQGNSQPQHFGDGTRLSIL.

V gene TRBV2 combines with J gene TRBJ2-3; possibly TRBD2 for D (5 bases). The germline V and J ends were trimmed by 5 bases and 3 bases, with 12 bases remaining between them. The CDR3 loop spans 14 amino acids. Germline CDR1 is SNHLY and CDR2 is FYNNEI. The CDR3, as DNA: TGTGCCAGCAGTTGGGAGTTTCCGACAGATACGCAGTATTTT. As protein: CASSWEFPTDTQYF.

J is TRBJ2-2 and V is TRBV18; 8 bases are a match to TRBD2. Germline values: CDR1 KGHSH, CDR2 LQKENI. With 0 bases clipped from V and 4 bases from J, the junction kept 4 bases outside the gene matches. CDR3 length: 16 amino acids. The CDR3 protein is CASSPPRTSPTGELFF. In DNA form, the CDR3 reads TGTGCCAGCTCACCACCGCGGACTAGCCCCACCGGGGAGCTGTTTTTT. Complete variable domain (other parts from reference TRBV18 and TRBJ2-2): NAGVMQNPRHLVRRRGQEARLRCSPMKGHSHVYWYRQLPEEGLKFMVYLQKENIIDESGMPKERFSAEFPKEGPSILRIQQVVRGDSAAYFCASSPPRTSPTGELFFGEGSRLTVL.

The chain combines TRBV6-6 with TRBJ1-1; D is uncertain. CDR3 length: 14 amino acids. V lost 5 bases and J 0 bases, leaving 10 bases between the germline ends. CDR1 and CDR2 from the germline V gene are MNHNY and SVGAGI (reference sequence). CDR3 in amino acids: CASSLDLLNTEAFF. Written as DNA, the CDR3 is TGTGCCAGCAGTCTCGACCTCCTGAACACTGAAGCTTTCTTT.

This clone occurred a few times. V and J are TRBV6-6 and TRBJ2-3, with TRBD2 matching over 9 bases. With V trimmed by 6 bases and J by 4 bases, 11 bases remained unmatched. The V gene's germline CDR1 is MNHNY and CDR2 SVGAGI (reference sequence). The CDR3 spans 16 residues. CDR3 region: CASRRGGEWSSDTQYF. The CDR3 nucleotides read TGTGCCAGCAGGCGGGGGGGGGAATGGAGTTCAGATACGCAGTATTTT.

This clone was recorded a few times. The V and J genes are TRBV7-2 and TRBJ2-3; D is undetermined. Germline assignment: CDR1 SGHTA and CDR2 FQGNSA. Trimming cost V 5 bases and J 2 bases, with 11 bases left between them. The length of the CDR3 is 14 residues. The CDR3 bases are TGTGCCAGCAGCGGTCAGAGTGTCACAGATACGCAGTATTTT. This gives the protein CASSGQSVTDTQYF. Full variable domain (rest looked up from reference TRBV7-2 and TRBJ2-3): GAGVSQSPSNKVTEKGKDVELRCDPISGHTALYWYRQSLGQGLEFLIYFQGNSAPDKSGLPSDRFSAERTGGSVSTLTIQRTQQEDSAVYLCASSGQSVTDTQYFGPGTRLTVL.

J is TRBJ2-3 and V is TRBV7-2, with 9 bases aligning to TRBD2. Germline CDR1 reads SGHTA; CDR2 reads FQGNSA. The J segment lost 4 bases and the V segment lost 8 bases, leaving 7 bases of the junction unmatched. The CDR3 totals 14 residues. For the CDR3, the DNA is TGTGCCAGCCGGGGCGGGAGGGCAGCAGATACGCAGTATTTT. It is translated as CASRGGRAADTQYF. Based on the CDR3 plus reference TRBV7-2 and TRBJ2-3, the full variable domain is GAGVSQSPSNKVTEKGKDVELRCDPISGHTALYWYRQSLGQGLEFLIYFQGNSAPDKSGLPSDRFSAERTGGSVSTLTIQRTQQEDSAVYLCASRGGRAADTQYFGPGTRLTVL.

The V call is TRBV9, the J call TRBJ2-7, with D maybe TRBD2 (5 bases). The CDR3 extends over 14 amino acids. V shed 2 bases and J shed 0 bases, with 9 bases lying between them. Germline assignment: CDR1 SGDLS and CDR2 YYNGEE. The CDR3 DNA follows: TGTGCCAGCAGCGTGGACTGGGCCTCCTACGAGCAGTACTTC. Translation: CASSVDWASYEQYF.

This clone has more than one count but fewer than ten. This chain uses TRBV2 with TRBJ2-1, with D possibly being TRBD1 (5 bases). Per germline, CDR1 SNHLY and CDR2 FYNNEI. Trimming took off 5 bases at V and 2 bases at J, with 10 bases between the two ends. CDR3 length: 14 residues. This chain's CDR3 is CASSSRDPYNEQFF. Here the CDR3 DNA reads TGTGCCAGCAGTTCCAGGGATCCCTACAATGAGCAGTTCTTC.

This clone turned up a few times. The chain joins TRBV30 to TRBJ1-1; D unresolved. Germline lookup yields CDR1 GTSNPN and CDR2 SVGIG (reference sequence). There are 12 residues in the CDR3. Between the trimmed V and J ends, which lost 2 bases and 4 bases, there was a span of 8 bases. The DNA of the CDR3 is TGTGCCTGGAGTAGGGAGAGCACTGAAGCTTTCTTT. Protein sequence: CAWSRESTEAFF.

The rearrangement uses TRBV7-2 and TRBJ2-2; a possible D gene is TRBD1 (5 bases). Germline V gene sequence: CDR1 SGHTA, CDR2 FQGNSA. V lost 0 bases, J lost 2 bases, and 16 bases lay in between. CDR3 size: 18 residues. DNA for the CDR3: TGTGCCAGCAGCTTAGCGGTGGGGTACAGGCAAAACACCGGGGAGCTGTTTTTT. This translates into CASSLAVGYRQNTGELFF.

This chain links TRBV7-9 with TRBJ2-2; 8 bases fit TRBD1. V lost 2 bases, J lost 7 bases, and 3 bases stayed unmatched. The CDR3 is made up of 14 amino acids. The V gene's germline CDR1 is SEHNR and CDR2 FQNEAQ (reference sequence). CDR3 DNA sequence: TGTGCCAGCAGCTTACAGGGGGCCGGCGGGGAGCTGTTTTTT. It translates to CASSLQGAGGELFF.